What follows is one TCR beta chain and its context. The sample comes from a study of CD8+ T cells in alopecia areata. Investigators isolated RNA and reverse transcribed it into cDNA to act as the sequencing template. TCRdb keeps only in-frame clones here, not all; method: immunoSEQ multiplex PCR. The sample contains about 120,000 clones, around 53% of which appear only once. The treatment denotes: oral pan-JAK inhibitor, 5-10 mg twice daily. This CDR3 is 12 amino acids long. V lost 0 bases to trimming and J lost 6 bases, with 3 bases between them. Germline-derived CDR1 and CDR2 are SGDLS and YYNGEE. This TCR derives from a human donor with alopecia areata. The sequenced sample was CD8+ T cells sorted from blood, obtained at week 24, from a patient treated with tofacitinib. This chain uses TRBV9 with TRBJ2-2, with D hard to call. The CDR3: CASSVDPGELFF. The DNA of the CDR3 is TGTGCCAGCAGCGTAGACCCCGGGGAGCTGTTTTTT. Based on the CDR3 plus reference TRBV9 and TRBJ2-2, the full variable domain is DSGVTQTPKHLITATGQRVTLRCSPRSGDLSVYWYQQSLDQGLQFLIQYYNGEERAKGNILERFSAQQFPDLHSELNLSSLELGDSALYFCASSVDPGELFFGEGSRLTVL.